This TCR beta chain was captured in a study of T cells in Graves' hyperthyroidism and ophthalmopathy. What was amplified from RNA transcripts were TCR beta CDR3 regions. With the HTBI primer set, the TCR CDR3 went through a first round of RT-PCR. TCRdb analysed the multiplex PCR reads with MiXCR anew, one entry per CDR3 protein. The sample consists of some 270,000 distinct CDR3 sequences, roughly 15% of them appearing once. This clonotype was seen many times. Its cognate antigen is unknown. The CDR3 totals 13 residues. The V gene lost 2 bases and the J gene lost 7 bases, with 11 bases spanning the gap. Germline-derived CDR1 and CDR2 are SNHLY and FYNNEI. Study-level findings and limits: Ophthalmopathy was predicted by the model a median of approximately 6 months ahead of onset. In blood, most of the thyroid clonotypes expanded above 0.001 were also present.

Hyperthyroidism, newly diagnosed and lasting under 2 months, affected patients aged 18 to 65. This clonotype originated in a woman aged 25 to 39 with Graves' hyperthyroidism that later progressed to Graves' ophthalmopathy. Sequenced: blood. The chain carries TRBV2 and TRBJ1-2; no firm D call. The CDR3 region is CASSEWDLGGYTF. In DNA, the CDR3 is TGTGCCAGCAGTGAATGGGATTTGGGTGGCTACACCTTC.